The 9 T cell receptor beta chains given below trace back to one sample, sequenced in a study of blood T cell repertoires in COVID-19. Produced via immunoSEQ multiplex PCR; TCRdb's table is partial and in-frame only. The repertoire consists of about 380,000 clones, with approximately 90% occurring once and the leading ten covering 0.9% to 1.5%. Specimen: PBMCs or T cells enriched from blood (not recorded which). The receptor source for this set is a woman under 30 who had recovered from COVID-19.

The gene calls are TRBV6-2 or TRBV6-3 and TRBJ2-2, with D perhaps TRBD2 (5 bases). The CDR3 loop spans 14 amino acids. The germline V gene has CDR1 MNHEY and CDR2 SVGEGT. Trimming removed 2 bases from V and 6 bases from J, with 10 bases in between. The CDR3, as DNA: TGTGCCAGCAGTTACAGTAGGGAGTCCGGGGAGCTGTTTTTT. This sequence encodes CASSYSRESGELFF.

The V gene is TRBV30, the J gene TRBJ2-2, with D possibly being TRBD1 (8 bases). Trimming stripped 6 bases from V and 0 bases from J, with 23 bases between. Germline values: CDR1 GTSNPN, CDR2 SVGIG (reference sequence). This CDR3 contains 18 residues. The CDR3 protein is CACLPGQGGGTNTGELFF. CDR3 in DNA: TGTGCCTGCCTCCCAGGACAGGGAGGGGGGACGAACACCGGGGAGCTGTTTTTT.

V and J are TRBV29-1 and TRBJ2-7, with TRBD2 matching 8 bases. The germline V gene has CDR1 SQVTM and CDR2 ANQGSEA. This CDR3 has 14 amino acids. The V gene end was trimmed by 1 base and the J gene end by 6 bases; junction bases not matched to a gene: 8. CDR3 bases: TGCAGCGTTGAAGTTCGGGGGGGGAAGGGCGAGCAGTACTTC. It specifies CSVEVRGGKGEQYF.

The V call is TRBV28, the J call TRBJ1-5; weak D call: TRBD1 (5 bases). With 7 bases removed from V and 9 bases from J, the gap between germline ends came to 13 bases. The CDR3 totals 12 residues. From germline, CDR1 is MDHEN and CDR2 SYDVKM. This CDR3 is CASKTAGPPQHF. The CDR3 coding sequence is TGTGCCAGCAAAACGGCGGGACCGCCCCAGCATTTT.

The CDR3 loop is CASRKKGQGWTPLHF. DNA of the CDR3: TGTGCCAGCAGAAAGAAGGGACAGGGGTGGACACCCCTCCACTTT. The chain has TRBV6-4 and TRBJ1-6; 10 nucleotides line up with TRBD1. Losses at the gene ends were 6 bases for V and 11 bases for J; bases not matched to a gene: 10. The CDR3 totals 15 residues. Looked up from germline, CDR1 is MRHNA and CDR2 is SNTAGT.

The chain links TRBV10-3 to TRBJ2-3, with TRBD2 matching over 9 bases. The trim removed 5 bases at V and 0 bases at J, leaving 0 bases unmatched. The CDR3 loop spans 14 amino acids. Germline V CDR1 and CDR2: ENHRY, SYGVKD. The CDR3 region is CAISSGGSTDTQYF. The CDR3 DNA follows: TGTGCCATCAGTAGCGGGGGGAGCACAGATACGCAGTATTTT.

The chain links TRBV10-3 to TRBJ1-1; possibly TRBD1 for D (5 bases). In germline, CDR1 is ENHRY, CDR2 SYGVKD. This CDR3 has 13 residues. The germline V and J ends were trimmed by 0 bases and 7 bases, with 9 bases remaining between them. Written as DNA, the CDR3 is TGTGCCATCAGTGAGTCGGGGCAAATTGAAGCTTTCTTT. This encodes CAISESGQIEAFF.

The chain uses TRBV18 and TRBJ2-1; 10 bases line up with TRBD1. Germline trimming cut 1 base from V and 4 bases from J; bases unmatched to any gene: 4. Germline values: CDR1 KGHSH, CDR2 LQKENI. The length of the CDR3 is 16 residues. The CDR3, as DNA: TGTGCCAGCTCACCACAAAGGACAGGGGGTTACAATGAGCAGTTCTTC. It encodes CASSPQRTGGYNEQFF.

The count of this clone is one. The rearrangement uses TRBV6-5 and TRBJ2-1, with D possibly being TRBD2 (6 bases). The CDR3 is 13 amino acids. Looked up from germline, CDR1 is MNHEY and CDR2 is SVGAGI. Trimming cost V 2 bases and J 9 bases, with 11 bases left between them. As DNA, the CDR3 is TGTGCCAGCAGTTACGTAGCGGCGAGTGAGCAGTTCTTC. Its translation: CASSYVAASEQFF.